Listed here are 9 T cell receptor beta chains from one sample, sequenced in a study of molecular identifiers for immune sequencing clone quantification. In TCRdb, the PCR reads were re-called with MiXCR into one record per CDR3 protein. The data show some 35,000 distinct CDR3 sequences, 19% seen once. Sequencing was carried out using naive CD8+ T cells from blood, with Jurkat cell RNA spiked in. Regarding subset: FACS-sorted CD8+CD4-CCR7+CD45RA+ naive T cells. The receptors were sampled from a human donor in good health. Some libraries in this study had Jurkat cell RNA spiked in.

On this clonotype itself: Just one base apart from a much larger clone, this may be a read error. The rearrangement uses TRBV11-2 and TRBJ2-3, with 9 bases aligning to TRBD2. CDR1 and CDR2 (germline): SGHAT, FQNNGV. The CDR3 spans 15 residues. Trimming removed 3 bases from V and 2 bases from J; junction bases left unmatched: 3. This CDR3 is CASSLVAGDTDTQYF. In DNA, the CDR3 is TGTGCCAGCAGCTTGGTAGCGGGAGACACAGATACGCAGTATTTT.

This clonotype was seen at least ten times. This sequence joins TRBV27 and TRBJ1-1, with unresolved D. Germline V gives CDR1 MNHEY, CDR2 SMNVEV (reference sequence). CDR3 length: 16 residues. V lost 0 bases to trimming and J lost 0 bases, with 11 bases between them. Here the CDR3 DNA reads TGTGCCAGCAGTTTATCCTTCGAACATCTGAACACTGAAGCTTTCTTT. Its protein is CASSLSFEHLNTEAFF.

This clonotype has just a few counts. The chain employs TRBV30 and TRBJ2-2; 7 bases are shared with TRBD2. The CDR3 extends over 15 amino acids. CDR1 and CDR2 from the germline V gene are GTSNPN and SVGIG (reference sequence). Germline trimming cut 4 bases from V and 0 bases from J; bases unmatched to any gene: 5. CDR3 protein: CAWNRGETNTGELFF. The CDR3 DNA follows: TGTGCCTGGAATCGGGGGGAAACGAACACCGGGGAGCTGTTTTTT.

This clonotype was seen ten or more times. The rearrangement joins TRBV4-1 to TRBJ2-7, with unresolved D. The CDR3 contains 16 residues. Germline V gene data show CDR1 as MGHRA and CDR2 as YSYEKL. V dropped 0 bases and J dropped 5 bases, with 17 bases sitting between them. The CDR3: CASSQDRQVSYDEQYF. CDR3 bases: TGCGCCAGCAGCCAAGATCGTCAGGTTTCCTATGACGAGCAGTACTTC.

Comment on this clonotype: One base away lies a much larger clone, so this may be a sequencing read error. The CDR3 end shows no conserved phenylalanine or tryptophan, and so a read error is likely. The gene calls are TRBV28 and TRBJ2-5, with TRBD1 identical over 10 bases. V was pared by 7 bases and J by 3 bases, with 2 bases of the junction left unmatched. The CDR3 covers 13 residues. The V gene's germline CDR1 is MDHEN and CDR2 SYDVKM. For the CDR3, the DNA is TGTGCCAGCATCGGACAGGGGGAAGAGACCCAGTACCTC. This encodes CASIGQGEETQYL.

This clonotype was detected many times. J is TRBJ2-3 and V is TRBV27; TRBD2 agrees at 7 bases. CDR1 and CDR2 (germline): MNHEY, SMNVEV (reference sequence). This CDR3 spans 15 amino acids. V lost 9 bases and J lost 1; bases outside the gene matches: 10. CDR3: CASMAGVLGTDTQYF. The CDR3, as DNA: TGTGCCAGTATGGCGGGGGTTCTGGGCACAGATACGCAGTATTTT.

At least ten counts were recorded for this clonotype. The V call is TRBV28, the J call TRBJ2-5; 7 nucleotides line up with TRBD1. The V segment lost 2 bases and the J segment 2 bases; nucleotides outside the gene matches: 8. The germline gives CDR1 MDHEN, CDR2 SYDVKM. There are 16 residues in the CDR3. The CDR3 region has the DNA TGTGCCAGCAGTTTAGGAACAACAGGGGAACAAGAGACCCAGTACTTC. Its translation: CASSLGTTGEQETQYF.

The chain recombines TRBV4-3 with TRBJ1-1; the D gene is possibly TRBD1 (5 bases). V lost 0 bases and J 1 base, leaving 9 bases between the germline ends. The CDR3 spans 15 residues. From germline, CDR1 is LGHNA and CDR2 YSLEER. CDR3 in DNA: TGCGCCAGCAGCCAAGATTGGGGGACGAACACTGAAGCTTTCTTT. It yields the protein CASSQDWGTNTEAFF.

This clonotype was counted many times. One end of the junction varies from germline; a read error may be responsible. The rearrangement links TRBV13 to TRBJ2-5; 7 positions agree with TRBD1. The CDR3 has 14 amino acids. Germline CDR1 and CDR2: PRHDT and FYEKMQ (reference sequence). The CDR3 region is CASSLGTVQETQYF. CDR3 bases: TGTGCCAGCAGCCTAGGGACAGTCCAAGAGACCCAGTACTTC.